Shown below are 6 T cell receptor beta chains from a single sample sequenced in a study of human T cells and chemical hapten exposure. Time point noted: pre-sensitization, week 0. Treatment specified: therapeutic diphenylcyclopropenone sensitization with weekly scalp DPC. One entry per CDR3 protein, called by TCRdb with MiXCR from the RACE reads. The sample has a few hundred thousand distinct CDR3 sequences; 8.6% are singletons. The starting material was whole blood, obtained in connection with sensitization to the hapten diphenylcyclopropenone (DPC). These receptors were collected from a woman between 35 and 50 years old with alopecia areata. Some clones in this sample may be carry-over from other donors' samples.

This chain links TRBV28 with TRBJ1-5, with D uncertain. Germline CDR1 and CDR2: MDHEN and SYDVKM. The CDR3 runs 14 residues. The V gene lost 10 bases and the J gene lost 4 bases, with 17 bases spanning the gap. The CDR3 reads CAIDPAPLNQPQHF. CDR3 in DNA: TGTGCCATCGATCCGGCCCCGCTGAATCAGCCCCAGCATTTT.

The gene calls are TRBV6-5 and TRBJ2-1; TRBD1 matches 9 bases. CDR3 size: 13 residues. Germline V gives CDR1 MNHEY, CDR2 SVGAGI. The junction had 4 bases not matched to a gene; V was cut back by 6 bases and J by 7 bases. In DNA form, the CDR3 reads TGTGCCAGCAGGGGGACAGGGCAGAATGAGCAGTTCTTC. Translating gives CASRGTGQNEQFF.

CDR3 sequence reads: CSARDLPSGNTDTQYF. The CDR3 DNA reads TGCAGTGCTAGAGATCTTCCTAGCGGGAACACAGATACGCAGTATTTT. V is TRBV20-1 and J is TRBJ2-3; 9 nucleotides agree with TRBD2. Germline CDR1 and CDR2: DFQATT and SNEGSKA (reference sequence). V dropped 0 bases and J dropped 2; count of bases not matched to a gene: 6. The CDR3 has 16 amino acids.

This clonotype was detected ten times or more. J is TRBJ2-5 and V is TRBV5-1; 9 nucleotides agree with TRBD2. J was trimmed by 1 base and V by 5 bases; bases with no gene match: 9. Per the germline V gene, CDR1 is SGHRS and CDR2 is YFSETQ. CDR3 length: 16 residues. The CDR3 sequence is CASRFTTSGTQETQYF. DNA of the CDR3: TGCGCCAGCAGATTTACGACTAGCGGAACCCAAGAGACCCAGTACTTC.

This chain joins TRBV7-9 and TRBJ2-4; 7 bases map to TRBD2. Germline V CDR1 and CDR2: SEHNR, FQNEAQ (reference sequence). The CDR3 spans 14 residues. After removal of 9 bases from V and 3 bases from J, the junction contained 8 bases not matched to a gene. The CDR3 region is CASSVAGDKNIQYF. The DNA for the CDR3 is TGTGCCAGTAGTGTGGCGGGGGACAAAAACATTCAGTACTTC.

The chain uses TRBV27 and TRBJ1-4, with D unclear. The CDR3 length is 14 residues. V lost 6 bases, J lost 3 bases, and 11 bases lay in between. Germline V gene data show CDR1 as MNHEY and CDR2 as SMNVEV (reference sequence). The CDR3, as DNA: TGTGCCAGCAGGTTAGCACTGCCTAATGAAAAACTGTTTTTT. The encoded protein is CASRLALPNEKLFF.